This T cell receptor beta chain comes out of a study of shared clonotypes between healthy human individuals. Study summary: Per donor, three plates held CD4 naive cells, three held CD4 memory, two held CD8 naive and one held CD8 memory.

Sequencing was at deep level. Clones were read by immunoSEQ multiplex PCR, and TCRdb kept only the in-frame ones, dropping some. Of over a million clones in the sample, 96% were seen once. Germline V lookup: CDR1 SGHRS, CDR2 YFSETQ. V was trimmed by 4 bases and J by 1 base, leaving 14 bases between them. The CDR3 length is 15 residues. The source material was naive CD4+ T cells sorted from blood. The subset: CD45RA+ positively selected. The sequence was obtained from a man aged 30 to 45 in good health. The genes are TRBV5-1 and TRBJ1-1; D may be TRBD1 (5 bases). CDR3 nucleotide sequence: TGCGCCAGCAGCGGGGGGACCGCGCCGAACACTGAAGCTTTCTTT. Protein product: CASSGGTAPNTEAFF. Together with reference TRBV5-1 and TRBJ1-1, the CDR3 gives the full variable domain: KAGVTQTPRYLIKTRGQQVTLSCSPISGHRSVSWYQQTPGQGLQFLFEYFSETQRNKGNFPGRFSGRQFSNSRSEMNVSTLELGDSALYLCASSGGTAPNTEAFFGQGTRLTVV.